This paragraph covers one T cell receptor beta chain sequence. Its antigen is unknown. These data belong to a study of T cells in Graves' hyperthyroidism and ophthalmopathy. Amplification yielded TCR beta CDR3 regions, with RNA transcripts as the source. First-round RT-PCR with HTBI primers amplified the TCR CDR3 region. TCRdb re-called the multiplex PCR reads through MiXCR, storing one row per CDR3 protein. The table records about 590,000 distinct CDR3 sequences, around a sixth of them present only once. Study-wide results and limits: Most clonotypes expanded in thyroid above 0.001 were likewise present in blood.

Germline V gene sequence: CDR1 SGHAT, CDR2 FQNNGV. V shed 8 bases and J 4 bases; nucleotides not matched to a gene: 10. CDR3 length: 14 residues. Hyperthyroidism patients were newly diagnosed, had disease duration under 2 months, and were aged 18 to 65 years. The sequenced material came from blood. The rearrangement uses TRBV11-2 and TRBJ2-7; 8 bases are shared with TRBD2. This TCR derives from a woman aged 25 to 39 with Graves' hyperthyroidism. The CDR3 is CASSPEASGYEQYF. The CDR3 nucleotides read TGTGCCAGCTCTCCGGAGGCTAGCGGGTACGAGCAGTACTTC.